Included here is one TCR beta chain sequence, with context. This sample is part of a study of control samples from healthy donors and cancer patients. TCRdb's copy holds only in-frame clones and misses some; the assay was immunoSEQ multiplex PCR. The data show about 180,000 clones, with 85% to 95% seen just once and 1.1% to 1.5% held by the top ten. CDR3 length: 11 amino acids. Looked up from germline, CDR1 is MNHEY and CDR2 is SVGAGI. V dropped 7 bases and J dropped 12 bases, with 13 bases sitting between them. The genes are TRBV6-5 and TRBJ2-1; no firm D call. Input material: blood. The sequence derives from a woman under 30 in good health. CDR3 amino acids: CASTTFSSQFF. CDR3 coding DNA: TGTGCCAGCACAACCTTTTCCTCGCAGTTCTTC.